Each of the 22 T cell receptor beta chains below was sequenced from the same sample in a study of blood T cells in healthy people across ages. A second PCR, run for roughly 7 to 11 cycles, used a sample-barcoded 5' primer plus a J-beta primer mix. TCRdb analysed the 5' RACE reads with MiXCR anew, one entry per CDR3 protein. The sample has some 1,800,000 distinct CDR3 sequences; around 42% are singletons. Sequencing was performed on blood. These receptors all come from a human donor in good health.

The chain is built from TRBV12-3 or TRBV12-4 and TRBJ1-1; TRBD1 might be the D (6 bases). The CDR3 spans 15 residues. Trimming stripped 2 bases from V and 11 bases from J, with 21 bases between. CDR3 sequence: CASSLTLISGAAAFF. CDR3 coding DNA: TGTGCCAGCAGTTTAACCCTAATTTCGGGGGCTGCTGCTTTCTTT.

This clonotype was picked up a small number of times. A junction boundary mismatches the germline segment, possibly from a read error. The chain couples TRBV28 to TRBJ2-3; a possible D gene is TRBD2 (6 bases). Germline V gene sequence: CDR1 MDHEN, CDR2 SYDVKM. The CDR3 is made up of 13 amino acids. The CDR3 DNA reads as TGTGCCGGCAGTTTCAACCGGGAGGATACGCAGTATTTT. Protein sequence: CAGSFNREDTQYF.

This clonotype was found a few times. The rearrangement links TRBV7-2 to TRBJ1-1; D is unclear. Germline lookup yields CDR1 SGHTA and CDR2 FQGNSA. Trimming cost V 9 bases and J 6 bases, with 14 bases left between them. The CDR3 has 12 amino acids. CDR3 in amino acids: CASRGLLAEAFF. The CDR3 DNA reads as TGTGCCAGTAGAGGTCTGTTAGCTGAAGCTTTCTTT.

The rearrangement joins TRBV25-1 to TRBJ2-5; tentatively, D is TRBD2 (6 bases). V dropped 0 bases and J dropped 10 bases, with 24 bases sitting between them. In germline, CDR1 is MGHDK, CDR2 SYGVNS. The CDR3 consists of 17 residues. The CDR3 region has the DNA TGTGCCAGCAGTGAATATTTCAGGGACTCTCAAGAGGGAGGCCAGTACTTC. This sequence encodes CASSEYFRDSQEGGQYF.

This clonotype was found a few times. The rearrangement links TRBV27 to TRBJ2-7, with TRBD1 matching over 10 bases. CDR1 is MNHEY, CDR2 SMNVEV, per germline (reference sequence). This CDR3 spans 13 amino acids. The V gene end was trimmed by 10 bases and the J gene end by 0 bases; junction bases not matched to a gene: 3. CDR3 sequence (DNA): TGTGCCACTGGACAGGGGGGCTCCTACGAGCAGTACTTC. This encodes CATGQGGSYEQYF.

This clonotype was seen more than once but under ten times. The genes are TRBV5-1 and TRBJ2-4; 9 nucleotides align to TRBD1. Germline CDR1 is SGHRS and CDR2 is YFSETQ. The ends lost 4 bases at V and 0 bases at J; junction bases unmatched: 8. This CDR3 spans 17 amino acids. CDR3 amino acids: CASSGTGLSLAKNIQYF. CDR3 in DNA: TGCGCCAGCAGCGGGACAGGGCTGTCACTAGCCAAAAACATTCAGTACTTC.

The J gene is TRBJ2-3, the V gene TRBV14; no clear D gene. This CDR3 comprises 17 residues. From germline, CDR1 is SGHDN and CDR2 FVKESK. Trimming took 0 bases from V and 2 from J, leaving 15 bases between them. CDR3 protein: CASSQDETLKLTDTQYF. The CDR3 DNA sequence: TGTGCCAGCAGCCAAGATGAGACACTCAAACTCACAGATACGCAGTATTTT.

This clonotype was seen a handful of times. CDR3 sequence: CASTPTSGRTDTQYF. DNA of the CDR3: TGTGCCAGTACACCGACTAGCGGGAGGACAGATACGCAGTATTTT. The V call is TRBV12-3 or TRBV12-4, the J call TRBJ2-3; 13 bases are shared with TRBD2. The J segment lost 3 bases and the V segment lost 9 bases, leaving 6 bases of the junction unmatched. CDR3 length: 15 amino acids.

The V call is TRBV7-3, the J call TRBJ2-1; 10 bases fit TRBD1. The germline V gene encodes CDR1 SGHTA and CDR2 FQGTGA. V lost 5 bases to trimming and J lost 2 bases; unmatched junction nucleotides: 6. CDR3 size: 16 residues. The CDR3, as DNA: TGTGCCAGCAGCCGTAAAGGACAGGGGGCCTACAATGAGCAGTTCTTC. This encodes CASSRKGQGAYNEQFF.

This clonotype has just a few counts. The chain recombines TRBV12-3 or TRBV12-4 with TRBJ2-1; D might be TRBD2 (7 bases). CDR3 size: 15 residues. The germline V and J ends were trimmed by 7 bases and 0 bases, with 13 bases remaining between them. The CDR3, as DNA: TGTGCCAGCACTTCGGGGGGCCTCTCCTACAATGAGCAGTTCTTC. This gives the protein CASTSGGLSYNEQFF.

The genes are TRBV5-6 and TRBJ2-5; D might be TRBD1 (6 bases). Near its end, the DNA agrees better with TRBJ2-7, so the J call may be wrong. Germline V gene sequence: CDR1 SGHDT, CDR2 YYEEEE. The CDR3 consists of 15 residues. The CDR3 region is CASSPIGQGNYEQYF. The CDR3 DNA reads TGTGCCAGCAGCCCCATAGGGCAGGGGAACTACGAGCAGTACTTC.

This clonotype was seen only a few times. The CDR3 is CASSLDRENIQYF. CDR3 bases: TGTGCCAGCAGCTTGGACCGGGAAAACATTCAGTACTTC. This chain joins TRBV7-3 and TRBJ2-4; no clear D gene. Germline V gene lookup returns CDR1 SGHTA and CDR2 FQGTGA. The germline V and J ends were trimmed by 3 bases and 5 bases, with 8 bases remaining between them. This CDR3 spans 13 amino acids.

This chain links TRBV9 with TRBJ1-2; TRBD1 matches 9 bases. J lost 8 bases, V lost 0 bases, and 5 bases had no gene match. The germline CDR1 and CDR2 sequences are SGDLS and YYNGEE. The CDR3 is made up of 14 amino acids. This CDR3 is CASSVEGQGHGYTF. As DNA, the CDR3 is TGTGCCAGCAGCGTAGAGGGACAGGGCCACGGCTACACCTTC.

The chain links TRBV27 to TRBJ2-4, with D possibly matching TRBD2 (5 bases). V was shortened by 4 bases and J by 8 bases, with 15 bases between the two germline ends. Germline CDR1 is MNHEY and CDR2 is SMNVEV (reference sequence). The CDR3 has 14 residues. CDR3 protein: CASSSPVRGDIQYF. DNA for the CDR3: TGTGCCAGCAGTTCGCCCGTACGGGGTGACATTCAGTACTTC.

This clonotype came up a few times. The rearrangement uses TRBV20-1 and TRBJ2-1, with TRBD2 identical over 9 bases. The CDR3 covers 15 residues. Germline lookup yields CDR1 DFQATT and CDR2 SNEGSKA (reference sequence). V lost 3 bases and J lost 6; bases outside the gene matches: 9. The DNA for the CDR3 is TGCAGTGCTAGGGTGAGGGGCGGGGGGGGCAATGAGCAGTTCTTC. It translates to CSARVRGGGGNEQFF.

The CDR3 protein is CASSLMGYQYF. CDR3 coding DNA: TGTGCCAGCAGCTTAATGGGGTATCAGTACTTC. This sequence joins TRBV7-2 and TRBJ2-4; no definite D call. The CDR3 is made up of 11 amino acids. V lost 2 bases to trimming and J lost 12 bases, with 8 bases between them. Germline-derived CDR1 and CDR2 are SGHTA and FQGNSA.

A few counts support this clonotype. The V and J genes are TRBV4-3 and TRBJ2-1; TRBD2 might be the D (7 bases). This CDR3 has 15 amino acids. CDR1 LGHNA and CDR2 YSLEER come from the germline V gene. The V end lost 4 bases, the J end lost 6 bases, and 16 bases lay between the germline ends. This CDR3 is CASSPKGGAFNEQFF. In DNA, the CDR3 is TGCGCCAGCAGCCCCAAAGGGGGGGCCTTCAATGAGCAGTTCTTC.

The DNA of the CDR3 is TGTGCCAGCACTGGACAGCGATCCTACGAGCAGTACTTC. This codes for CASTGQRSYEQYF. This sequence joins TRBV6-6 and TRBJ2-7, with D possibly being TRBD1 (6 bases). V was clipped by 7 bases and J by 1 base, with 11 bases between them. Germline V gene sequence: CDR1 MNHNY, CDR2 SVGAGI (reference sequence). The CDR3 is 13 amino acids.

The J gene is TRBJ2-6, the V gene TRBV2; D possibly corresponds to TRBD1 (6 bases). The germline CDR1 and CDR2 sequences are SNHLY and FYNNEI. The CDR3 consists of 17 residues. The V and J ends lost 1 base and 0 bases respectively, with 10 bases between them. The CDR3 DNA reads TGTGCCAGCAGTGAAGGGACAGCCGTCTCTGGGGCCAACGTCCTGACTTTC. Translation gives CASSEGTAVSGANVLTF.

This clonotype was seen a few times. The genes are TRBV12-3 or TRBV12-4 and TRBJ2-7, with D perhaps TRBD1 or TRBD2 (6 bases each). This CDR3 contains 13 residues. V was cut by 5 bases and J by 7 bases, with 15 bases left in between. The CDR3, as DNA: TGTGCCAGCAGTGCAGGGGCTCGGGGGGAGCAGTACTTC. Amino acid sequence: CASSAGARGEQYF.

The chain employs TRBV5-5 and TRBJ1-1; D is undetermined. The V and J ends lost 2 bases and 0 bases respectively, with 11 bases between them. In germline, CDR1 is SGHKS, CDR2 YYEKEE (reference sequence). The CDR3 totals 15 residues. The CDR3 coding sequence is TGTGCCAGCAGCTTCATAGGTTCAATGAACACTGAAGCTTTCTTT. Encoded protein: CASSFIGSMNTEAFF.

In its sample, this clonotype was seen a few times. The V call is TRBV4-3, the J call TRBJ2-5; 10 bases match TRBD2. The V gene end was trimmed by 4 bases and the J gene end by 4 bases; junction bases not matched to a gene: 9. Per germline, CDR1 LGHNA and CDR2 YSLEER. This CDR3 region has 16 residues. Here the CDR3 reads CASSPGLAATPETQYF. The CDR3 DNA reads TGCGCCAGCAGCCCAGGACTAGCGGCAACCCCAGAGACCCAGTACTTC.